The next 13 T cell receptor beta chains were all read from a single sample in a study of T-cell reconstitution after alpha-beta-depleted transplantation in children. Unique molecular identifiers were used to barcode this TCRbeta library. TCRdb ran MiXCR on the PCR reads and lists one entry per CDR3 protein. The sample holds some 530,000 distinct CDR3 sequences, roughly an eighth seen once. Source: PBMCs from the stem cell graft donor, taken from the stem cell graft. The receptors come from a human donor who donated a stem cell graft to a child with combined immunodeficiency.

Ten or more counts support this clonotype. The V and J genes are TRBV12-3 or TRBV12-4 and TRBJ2-1; D might be TRBD2 (5 bases). V lost 1 base and J lost 5, with 9 bases in between. The CDR3 loop spans 14 amino acids. The CDR3 DNA sequence: TGTGCCAGCAGTTTAGGGACTCCGCACAATGAGCAGTTCTTC. As protein: CASSLGTPHNEQFF.

V and J are TRBV30 and TRBJ2-2, with D possibly TRBD2 on 7 matching bases. This CDR3 has 14 amino acids. Germline V CDR1 and CDR2: GTSNPN, SVGIG (reference sequence). V gave up 4 bases and J gave up 6 bases, with 15 bases separating them. The CDR3: CAWTGGRGAGELFF. DNA of the CDR3: TGTGCCTGGACGGGGGGCAGGGGAGCCGGGGAGCTGTTTTTT. Complete variable domain (other parts from reference TRBV30 and TRBJ2-2): SQTIHQWPATLVQPVGSPLSLECTVEGTSNPNLYWYRQAAGRGLQLLFYSVGIGQISSEVPQNLSASRPQDRQFILSSKKLLLSDSGFYLCAWTGGRGAGELFFGEGSRLTVL.

This chain links TRBV24-1 with TRBJ2-1; 13 bases agree with TRBD2. The CDR3 totals 17 residues. With V trimmed by 4 bases and J by 3 bases, 5 bases remained unmatched. Germline CDR1 reads KGHDR; CDR2 reads SFDVKD. This CDR3 reads CATSETGTSGIYNEQFF. CDR3 in DNA: TGTGCCACCAGTGAAACCGGGACTAGCGGGATCTACAATGAGCAGTTCTTC.

This clonotype appeared a few times. This chain connects TRBV25-1 to TRBJ1-3; TRBD1 matches 7 bases. CDR1 and CDR2 from the germline V gene are MGHDK and SYGVNS. This CDR3 contains 14 residues. The J segment lost 3 bases and the V segment lost 1 base, leaving 0 bases of the junction unmatched. The CDR3 here is CASSEWDSGNTIYF. The CDR3 DNA follows: TGTGCCAGCAGTGAATGGGACAGTGGAAACACCATATATTTT.

This clonotype was recorded at least ten times. The chain combines TRBV30 with TRBJ2-1, with unresolved D. In germline, CDR1 is GTSNPN, CDR2 SVGIG (reference sequence). This CDR3 is built from 16 residues. V lost 4 bases, J lost 5 bases, and 21 bases lay in between. The CDR3 reads CAWKSVLKGSDNEQFF. The CDR3 DNA reads TGTGCCTGGAAGTCCGTCCTAAAGGGCTCGGACAATGAGCAGTTCTTC.

The table lists this clonotype with a few counts. This chain uses TRBV12-3 or TRBV12-4 with TRBJ1-6; no firm D call. Trimming took 0 bases from V and 9 from J, leaving 6 bases between them. The CDR3 runs to 13 residues. The CDR3 DNA is TGTGCCAGCAGTTTAGCTATTTTTTCACCCCTCCACTTT. Encoded protein: CASSLAIFSPLHF.

This clonotype has a count of ten or more. The CDR3, as DNA: TGCAGTGCTAGGCTAGCGAGTTCCTACAATGAGCAGTTCTTC. Protein: CSARLASSYNEQFF. The rearrangement uses TRBV20-1 and TRBJ2-1, with D possibly matching TRBD2 (6 bases). The germline V gene has CDR1 DFQATT and CDR2 SNEGSKA (reference sequence). This CDR3 region has 14 residues. Trimming cost V 3 bases and J 1 base, with 10 bases left between them.

A word on this clonotype: A much larger clone lies one base from this, so it may be a read error. The chain recombines TRBV5-1 with TRBJ2-7; the match to TRBD1 covers 8 bases. Looked up from germline, CDR1 is SGHRS and CDR2 is YFSETQ. The CDR3 totals 16 residues. This CDR3 is CVSSWGDRGGAYEQYF. In DNA, the CDR3 is TGCGTCAGCAGCTGGGGAGACAGGGGAGGAGCCTACGAGCAGTACTTC. The full variable domain, completed using reference TRBV5-1 and TRBJ2-7, is KAGVTQTPRYLIKTRGQQVTLSCSPISGHRSVSWYQQTPGQGLQFLFEYFSETQRNKGNFPGRFSGRQFSNSRSEMNVSTLELGDSALYLCVSSWGDRGGAYEQYFGPGTRLTVT.

The chain couples TRBV7-8 to TRBJ2-7; D gene unclear. The germline CDR1 and CDR2 sequences are SGHVS and FQNEAQ. Trimming cost V 5 bases and J 7 bases, with 9 bases left between them. The CDR3 is 11 residues long. CDR3 bases: TGTGCCAGCAGCCCTTCGCTAGAGCAGTACTTC. It yields the protein CASSPSLEQYF.

This clonotype turned up a few times. The CDR3 is CASSFGAAGELFF. In nucleotides, the CDR3 is TGTGCCAGCAGTTTCGGGGCAGCCGGGGAGCTGTTTTTT. The rearrangement uses TRBV27 and TRBJ2-2, with D perhaps matching TRBD1 or TRBD2 (5 bases each). Trimming stripped 3 bases from V and 6 bases from J, with 8 bases between. This CDR3 has 13 amino acids. Germline V gene data show CDR1 as MNHEY and CDR2 as SMNVEV (reference sequence).

This clonotype has a handful of counts. V is TRBV6-2 or TRBV6-3 and J is TRBJ1-5, with 9 bases aligning to TRBD1. The trim removed 5 bases at V and 7 bases at J, leaving 9 bases unmatched. CDR3 size: 15 residues. In germline, CDR1 is MNHEY, CDR2 SVGEGT. The CDR3 nucleotides read TGTGCCAGCAGTCCTACAGGGGGCTCTATCCAGCCCCAGCATTTT. This gives the protein CASSPTGGSIQPQHF.

This clonotype was seen a few times. The chain combines TRBV20-1 with TRBJ2-7; D uncertain. The germline V gene encodes CDR1 DFQATT and CDR2 SNEGSKA (reference sequence). This CDR3 comprises 12 residues. Trimming took 3 bases from V and 3 from J, leaving 9 bases between them. As DNA, the CDR3 is TGCAGTGCTAGGGACCGCCGCTACGAGCAGTACTTC. It encodes CSARDRRYEQYF.

This clonotype was recorded at least ten times. The chain uses TRBV6-5 and TRBJ1-2; 8 bases agree with TRBD1. J was trimmed by 8 bases and V by 4 bases; bases with no gene match: 12. Germline CDR1 reads MNHEY; CDR2 reads SVGAGI. The CDR3 length is 15 residues. CDR3 amino acids: CASSFTGQGNYGYTF. CDR3 DNA: TGTGCCAGCAGTTTCACCGGACAGGGAAATTACGGCTACACCTTC.